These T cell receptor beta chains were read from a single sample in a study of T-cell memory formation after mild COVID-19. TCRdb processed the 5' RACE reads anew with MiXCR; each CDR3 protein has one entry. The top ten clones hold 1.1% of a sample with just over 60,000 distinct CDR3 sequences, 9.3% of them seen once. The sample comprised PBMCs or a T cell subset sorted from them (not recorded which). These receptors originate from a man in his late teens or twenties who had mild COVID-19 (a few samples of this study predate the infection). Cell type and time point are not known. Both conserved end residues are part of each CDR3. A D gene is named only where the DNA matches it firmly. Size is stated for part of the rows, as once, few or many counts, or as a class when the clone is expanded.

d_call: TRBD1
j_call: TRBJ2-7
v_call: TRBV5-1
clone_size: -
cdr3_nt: TGCGCCAGCAGCTTACCGGGACAGGCGAGGGAGCAGTACTTC
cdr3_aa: CASSLPGQAREQYF

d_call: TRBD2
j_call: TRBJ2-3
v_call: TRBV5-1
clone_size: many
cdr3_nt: TGCGCCAGCAGCTTGGTCGGGACTAGCGGTTCAGATACGCAGTATTTT
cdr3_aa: CASSLVGTSGSDTQYF

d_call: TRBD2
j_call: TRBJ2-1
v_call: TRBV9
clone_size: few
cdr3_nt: TGTGCCAGCAGTACTACCGGGACTAGCGGGTACAATGAGCAGTTCTTC
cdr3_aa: CASSTTGTSGYNEQFF

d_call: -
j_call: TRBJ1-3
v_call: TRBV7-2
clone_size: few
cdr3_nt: TGTGCCAGCAGCCCGGCCAGCTCTGGAAACACCATATATTTT
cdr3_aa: CASSPASSGNTIYF

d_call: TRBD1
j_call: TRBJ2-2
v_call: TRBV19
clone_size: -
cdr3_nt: TGTGCCAGCAACCGGGACAGACTCACCGGGGAGCTGTTTTTT
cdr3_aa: CASNRDRLTGELFF

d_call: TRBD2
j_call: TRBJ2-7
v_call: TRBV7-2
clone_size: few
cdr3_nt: TGTGCCAGCAGCTTAATCATGACTAGCGGGGGTCACGAGCAGTACTTC
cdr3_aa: CASSLIMTSGGHEQYF

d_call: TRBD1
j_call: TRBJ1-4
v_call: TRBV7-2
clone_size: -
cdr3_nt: TGTGCCAGCAGCTTGCGGGACAGGGGTAATGAAAAACTGTTTTTT
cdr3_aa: CASSLRDRGNEKLFF

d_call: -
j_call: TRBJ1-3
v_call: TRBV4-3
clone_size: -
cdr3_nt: TGCGCCAGCAGCCAAAGCTCCTTACGGGGCACTGGAAACACCATATATTTT
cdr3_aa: CASSQSSLRGTGNTIYF

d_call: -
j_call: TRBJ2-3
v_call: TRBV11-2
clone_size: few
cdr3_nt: TGTGCCAGCAGCCAGACCGGGCTGAGCACAGATACGCAGTATTTT
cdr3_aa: CASSQTGLSTDTQYF

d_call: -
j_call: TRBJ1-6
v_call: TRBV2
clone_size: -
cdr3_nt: TGTGCCAGCAGACAGGGTGTAGACTCACCCCTCCACTTT
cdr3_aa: CASRQGVDSPLHF

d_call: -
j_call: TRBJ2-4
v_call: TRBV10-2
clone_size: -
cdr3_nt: TGCGCCAGCAGTAAGAGCCTCATAGGACTAGCCAAAAACATTCAGTACTTC
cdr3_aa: CASSKSLIGLAKNIQYF

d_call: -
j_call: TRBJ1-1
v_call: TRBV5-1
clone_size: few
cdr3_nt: TGCGCCAGCAGCTTGGGGTTGGTCGGGGGCGACACTGAAGCTTTCTTT
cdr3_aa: CASSLGLVGGDTEAFF

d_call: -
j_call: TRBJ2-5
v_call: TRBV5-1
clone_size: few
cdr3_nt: TGCGCCAGCAGCCGGCAGCAGGGTGTTGGGGAGACCCAGTACTTC
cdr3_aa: CASSRQQGVGETQYF

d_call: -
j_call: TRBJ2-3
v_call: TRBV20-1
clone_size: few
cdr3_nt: TGCAGGGCACGAGGGCAGTATTTT
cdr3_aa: CRARGQYF

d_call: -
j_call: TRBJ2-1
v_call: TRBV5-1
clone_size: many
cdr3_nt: TGCGCCAGCACCAGGGGGGACTGGGCCGGTAATGAGCAGTTCTTC
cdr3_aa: CASTRGDWAGNEQFF

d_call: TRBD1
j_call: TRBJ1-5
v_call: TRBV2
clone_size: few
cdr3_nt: TGTGCCAGCAGTTCTGACAGGGAAGCGAATCAGCCCCAGCATTTT
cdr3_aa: CASSSDREANQPQHF

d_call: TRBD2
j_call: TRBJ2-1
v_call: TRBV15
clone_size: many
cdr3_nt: TGTGCCACCAGCGGGGGAGCGGGGGTTGCCTACAATGAGCAGTTCTTC
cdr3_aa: CATSGGAGVAYNEQFF

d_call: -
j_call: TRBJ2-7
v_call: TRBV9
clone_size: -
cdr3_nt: TGTGCCAGCAGCGTTTTAGCTCCTTTGGAGCAGTACTTC
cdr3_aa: CASSVLAPLEQYF

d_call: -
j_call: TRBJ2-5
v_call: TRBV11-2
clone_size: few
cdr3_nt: TGTGCCAGCAGGCGAGGGGCAGTTGGGGCCCAGTACTTC
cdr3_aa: CASRRGAVGAQYF

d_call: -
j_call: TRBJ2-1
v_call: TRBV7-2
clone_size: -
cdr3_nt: TGTGCCAGCACGCGGGGTTCGAGCGATGAGCAGTTCTTC
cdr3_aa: CASTRGSSDEQFF

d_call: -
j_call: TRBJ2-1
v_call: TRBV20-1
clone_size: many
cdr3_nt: TGCAGTGCTAGTGGGCTTAGCGGCACTTACAATGAGCAGTTCTTC
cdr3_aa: CSASGLSGTYNEQFF

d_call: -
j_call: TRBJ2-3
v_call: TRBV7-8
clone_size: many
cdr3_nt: TGTGCCAGCAGCTTAGCGGAGGGGTCAGATACGCAGTATTTT
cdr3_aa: CASSLAEGSDTQYF

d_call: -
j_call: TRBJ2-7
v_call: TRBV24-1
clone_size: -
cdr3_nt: TGTGCCACCAGTGACTTCTTGGGGGCCCTATACGAGCAGTACTTC
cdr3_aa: CATSDFLGALYEQYF

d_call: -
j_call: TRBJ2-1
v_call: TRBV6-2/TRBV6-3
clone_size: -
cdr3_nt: TGTGCCAGCAGTTGGGGGGCACTAGGGCAGTTCTTC
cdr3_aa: CASSWGALGQFF

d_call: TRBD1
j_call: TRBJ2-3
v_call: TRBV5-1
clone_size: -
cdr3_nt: TGCGCCAGCAGCTCCCCGGGACAGGGGCGTTCGCAGTATTTT
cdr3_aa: CASSSPGQGRSQYF

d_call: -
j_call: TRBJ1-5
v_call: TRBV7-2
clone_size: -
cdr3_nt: TGTGCCAGCAGCTTAGTTATCGGCCAGCCCCAGCATTTT
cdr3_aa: CASSLVIGQPQHF

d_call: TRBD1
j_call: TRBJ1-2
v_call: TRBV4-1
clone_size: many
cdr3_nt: TGCGCCAGCAGCCGCACCTCAGGGGGGAGGTATGGCTACACCTTC
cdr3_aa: CASSRTSGGRYGYTF

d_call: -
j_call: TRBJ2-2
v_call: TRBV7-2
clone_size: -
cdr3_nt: TGTGCCAGCAGCCCCTTTGGGGGCCCCACCGGGGAGCTGTTTTTT
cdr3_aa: CASSPFGGPTGELFF

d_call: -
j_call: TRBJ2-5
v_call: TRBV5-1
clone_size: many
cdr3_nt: TGCGCCAGCAGCTTGGGATTCAAGACAGACCAAGAGACCCAGTACTTC
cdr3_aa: CASSLGFKTDQETQYF

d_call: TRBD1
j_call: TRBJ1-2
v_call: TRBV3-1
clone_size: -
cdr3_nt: TGTGCCAGCAGCCAAGCTACAGGGGGCTATGGCTACACCTTC
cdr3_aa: CASSQATGGYGYTF

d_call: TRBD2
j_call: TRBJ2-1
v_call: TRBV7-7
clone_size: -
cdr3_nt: TGTGCCAGCAGCCCTACTAGCGGGGTAAGCTCCTACAATGAGCAGTTCTTC
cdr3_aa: CASSPTSGVSSYNEQFF

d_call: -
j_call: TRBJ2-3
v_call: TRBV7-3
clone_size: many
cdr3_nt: TGTGCCAGCAGCCGAACGGCAGGGGCTTCAGATACGCAGTATTTT
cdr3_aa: CASSRTAGASDTQYF

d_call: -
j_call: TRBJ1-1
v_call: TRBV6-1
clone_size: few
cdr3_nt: TGTGCCAGCATTGGGGTCAGGGATACTGAAGCTTTCTTT
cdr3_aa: CASIGVRDTEAFF

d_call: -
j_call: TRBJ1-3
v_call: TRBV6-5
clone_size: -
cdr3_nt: TGTGCCAGCAGTTCTACTAGCCTCTCGGGGCTCGAAGGAAACACCATATATTTT
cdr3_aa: CASSSTSLSGLEGNTIYF

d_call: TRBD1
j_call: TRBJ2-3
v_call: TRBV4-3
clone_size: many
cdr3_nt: TGCGCCAGCAGCCAAGATCGACCAGGGGGCGGGGATACGCAGTATTTT
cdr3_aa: CASSQDRPGGGDTQYF

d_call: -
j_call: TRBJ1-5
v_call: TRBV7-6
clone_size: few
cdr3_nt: TGTGCCAGCAGCTTAAATCAGGTTCAGCCCCAGCATTTT
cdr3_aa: CASSLNQVQPQHF

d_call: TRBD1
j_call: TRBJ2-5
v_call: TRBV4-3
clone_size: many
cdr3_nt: TGCGCCAGCAGCCAAGATTTCAGGGGGCAAGAGACCCAGTACTTC
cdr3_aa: CASSQDFRGQETQYF

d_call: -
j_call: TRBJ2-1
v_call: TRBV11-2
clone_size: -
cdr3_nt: TGTGCCAGCAGCCTCAACCGGGGGCGGCAGTTCTTC
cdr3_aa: CASSLNRGRQFF

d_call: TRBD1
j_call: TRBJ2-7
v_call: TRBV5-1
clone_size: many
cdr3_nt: TGCGCCAGCAGCTGGAAGGGACAGGAAAGGAGCGAGCAGTACTTC
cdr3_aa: CASSWKGQERSEQYF

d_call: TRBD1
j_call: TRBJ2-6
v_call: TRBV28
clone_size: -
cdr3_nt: TGTGCCAGCACTACGACAGGGGGCGCGGGGGCCAACGTCCTGACTTTC
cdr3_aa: CASTTTGGAGANVLTF

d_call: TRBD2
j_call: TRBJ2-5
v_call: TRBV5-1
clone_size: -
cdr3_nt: TGCGCCAGCAGCTTGAGGGTAGCGGGGGGCGAAGAGACCCAGTACTTC
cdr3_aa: CASSLRVAGGEETQYF

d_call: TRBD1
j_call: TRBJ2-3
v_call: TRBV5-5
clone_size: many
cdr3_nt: TGTGCCAAATGGACAGGGATCACAGATACGCAGTATTTT
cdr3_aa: CAKWTGITDTQYF

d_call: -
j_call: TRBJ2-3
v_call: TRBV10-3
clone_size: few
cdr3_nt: TGTGCCACACGAGAGGGGGGGGCAGATACGCAGTATTTT
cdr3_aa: CATREGGADTQYF

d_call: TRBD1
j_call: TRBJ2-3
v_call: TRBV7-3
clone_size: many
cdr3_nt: TGTGCCAGCAGCTTGACAGGGGGCACAGATACGCAGTATTTT
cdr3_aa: CASSLTGGTDTQYF

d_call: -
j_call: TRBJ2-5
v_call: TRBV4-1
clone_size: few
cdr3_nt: TGCGCCAGCAGCCAAGAAGTACGCCAAGAGACCCAGTACTTC
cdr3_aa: CASSQEVRQETQYF

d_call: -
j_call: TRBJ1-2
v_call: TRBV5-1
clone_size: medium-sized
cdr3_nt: TGCGCCAGCAGCCAGCGAGAAGCTAACTATGGCTACACCTTC
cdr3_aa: CASSQREANYGYTF